The clone carrying this TCR beta chain was recorded many times. Its antigen remains unidentified. These data originate in a study of Graves' ophthalmopathy and Graves' hyperthyroidism. Transcripts of RNA were the source for amplifying TCR beta CDR3 regions. After a first-round RT-PCR with HTBI primers, a second-round multiplex PCR was run. From the multiplex PCR reads, TCRdb called clonotypes with MiXCR, one entry per CDR3 protein. The sample carries a few hundred thousand distinct CDR3 sequences, 15% to 17% recorded once. Study outcomes and limitations: Blood contained most expanded thyroid clonotypes exceeding 0.001 frequency.

V was shortened by 4 bases and J by 3 bases, with 12 bases between the two germline ends. Germline CDR1 reads MNHNS; CDR2 reads SASEGT. The CDR3 spans 14 residues. V and J are TRBV6-1 and TRBJ1-1, with a possible D match to TRBD1 (5 bases). Source material: peripheral blood. This clonotype originated in a woman aged 18-30 years with stable Graves' hyperthyroidism. The CDR3 is CASSGGKGHTEAFF. The CDR3 DNA follows: TGTGCCAGCAGTGGGGGGAAGGGTCACACTGAAGCTTTCTTT.